A single T cell receptor beta chain is shown here with its context. The data were obtained in a study of T cell changes during pregnancy in multiple sclerosis. Sequencing was performed with immunoSEQ multiplex PCR; in TCRdb, only in-frame clones are kept and a portion is missing. The repertoire has around 37,000 clones, roughly 89% of them found once; the top ten carry 6.1%. Germline V gene sequence: CDR1 MDHEN, CDR2 SYDVKM. This CDR3 has 13 residues. Trimming took off 8 bases at V and 4 bases at J, with 12 bases between the two ends. The specimen comprised CD8+ T cells from peripheral blood mononuclear cells, sampled in the second trimester of pregnancy. The source of this sequence is a female donor with multiple sclerosis, enrolled in a pregnancy study. This rearrangement joins TRBV28 to TRBJ1-5; D uncertain. This CDR3 reads CASGRPVNQPQHF. CDR3 nucleotides: TGTGCCAGCGGCAGGCCTGTAAATCAGCCCCAGCATTTT.